Below are 30 T cell receptor beta chains sequenced from a single sample in a study of cytomegalovirus exposure and HLA in healthy donors. Researchers ran the PCR with 60 Vbeta and 13 Jbeta primers. Sequencing was performed with immunoSEQ multiplex PCR; in TCRdb, only in-frame clones are kept and a portion is missing. The sample gives about 130,000 clones, roughly 78% of which show up once; under 3.5% is in the top ten. The sequencing sample was made of PBMCs. The receptors were sampled from a male donor in good health and CMV-seronegative.

Here the CDR3 DNA reads TGTGCCATCAGTGTATTAGCGGAGTCGCACGCAGATACGCAGTATTTT. It translates to CAISVLAESHADTQYF. V and J are TRBV10-3 and TRBJ2-3, with D possibly TRBD2 on 6 matching bases. The CDR3 is made up of 16 amino acids. The germline gives CDR1 ENHRY, CDR2 SYGVKD. Trimming shortened V by 4 bases and J by 4 bases, and 18 bases separated the two germline ends.

The V and J genes are TRBV15 and TRBJ1-1; D uncertain. Germline loops: CDR1 LNHNV, CDR2 YYDKDF (reference sequence). The CDR3 is 13 amino acids. Deletions cut 1 base from V and 2 bases from J, with 5 bases between. Here the CDR3 reads CATSRGLNTEAFF. The CDR3 bases are TGTGCCACCAGCAGAGGACTTAACACTGAAGCTTTCTTT.

The sample holds one count of this clone. The DNA of the CDR3 is TGTGCCAGCAGCCCCGGGACTAGCGGCTACGAGCAGTACTTC. Translating gives CASSPGTSGYEQYF. The rearrangement links TRBV5-4 to TRBJ2-7; 11 nucleotides match TRBD2. Germline trimming cut 4 bases from V and 3 bases from J; bases unmatched to any gene: 3. Germline V gene sequence: CDR1 SGHNT, CDR2 YYREEE (reference sequence). The CDR3 spans 14 residues.

The chain is built from TRBV4-2 and TRBJ2-3; 13 bases agree with TRBD2. V was pared by 0 bases and J by 7 bases, with 4 bases of the junction left unmatched. Per the germline V gene, CDR1 is LGHNA and CDR2 is YNFKEQ. The CDR3 runs to 16 residues. CDR3 residues: CASSQETSGGTNTQYF. Here the CDR3 DNA reads TGTGCCAGCAGCCAAGAGACTAGCGGGGGGACAAATACGCAGTATTTT.

In its sample, this clone was seen once. The genes are TRBV5-4 and TRBJ2-7; TRBD2 matches 8 bases. Germline V CDR1 and CDR2: SGHNT, YYREEE (reference sequence). CDR3 length: 14 amino acids. V trimming: 0 bases; J trimming: 4 bases; junction bases outside the gene matches: 3. Here the CDR3 reads CASSLGTSSYEQYF. CDR3 nucleotides: TGTGCCAGCAGCTTGGGGACTAGCTCTTACGAGCAGTACTTC.

This clone was counted once. The V and J genes are TRBV7-8 and TRBJ1-4; TRBD1 matches at 9 bases. Trimming removed 5 bases from V and 8 bases from J; junction bases left unmatched: 15. Germline V gene lookup returns CDR1 SGHVS and CDR2 FQNEAQ. This CDR3 has 17 residues. The CDR3 DNA reads as TGTGCCAGCAGCGCCATGGGAGGGGGGACAGGGCGAGAAAAACTGTTTTTT. This gives the protein CASSAMGGGTGREKLFF.

The V and J genes are TRBV12-5 and TRBJ1-5, with 7 bases that match TRBD1. This CDR3 is 15 amino acids long. In germline, CDR1 is LGHNT, CDR2 FRNRAP. Losses at the gene ends were 5 bases for V and 4 bases for J; bases not matched to a gene: 8. Here the CDR3 reads CASGVRDSNNQPQHF. In DNA form, the CDR3 reads TGTGCTAGTGGTGTCCGGGACAGCAATAATCAGCCCCAGCATTTT. Based on the CDR3 plus reference TRBV12-5 and TRBJ1-5, the full variable domain is DARVTQTPRHKVTEMGQEVTMRCQPILGHNTVFWYRQTMMQGLELLAYFRNRAPLDDSGMPKDRFSAEMPDATLATLKIQPSEPRDSAVYFCASGVRDSNNQPQHFGDGTRLSIL.

The V gene is TRBV11-1, the J gene TRBJ1-3; tentatively, D is TRBD1 (6 bases). V was cut by 3 bases and J by 4 bases, with 10 bases left in between. The CDR3 totals 14 residues. The germline gives CDR1 SGHAT, CDR2 FQDESV (reference sequence). CDR3 region: CASSFQGPGNTIYF. In DNA form, the CDR3 reads TGTGCCAGCAGCTTCCAGGGGCCAGGAAACACCATATATTTT.

CDR3 amino acids: CASSPSTGVWEQYF. CDR3 DNA sequence: TGCGCCAGCAGCCCTAGTACGGGGGTGTGGGAGCAGTACTTC. The rearrangement joins TRBV4-1 to TRBJ2-7; D perhaps matches TRBD2 (6 bases). The CDR3 runs to 14 residues. Germline loops: CDR1 MGHRA, CDR2 YSYEKL. Trimming pared 4 bases from V and 7 bases from J, leaving 17 bases between.

The chain carries TRBV28 and TRBJ2-7, with 9 bases fitting TRBD1. With V trimmed by 5 bases and J by 9 bases, 14 bases remained unmatched. CDR3 length: 15 amino acids. Germline V gene sequence: CDR1 MDHEN, CDR2 SYDVKM. CDR3: CASSLPGTGQAGQYF. The CDR3 coding sequence is TGTGCCAGCAGTCTTCCGGGGACAGGGCAAGCAGGGCAGTACTTC.

The chain links TRBV25-1 to TRBJ1-4; D perhaps matches TRBD1 (5 bases). V lost 7 bases and J lost 7, with 13 bases in between. Germline assignment: CDR1 MGHDK and CDR2 SYGVNS. The CDR3 loop spans 13 amino acids. CDR3 sequence: CASTDTIGEKLFF. CDR3 nucleotides: TGTGCCAGCACGGACACAATCGGTGAAAAACTGTTTTTT.

The chain couples TRBV7-9 to TRBJ2-5; 15 bases map to TRBD2. Germline V gives CDR1 SEHNR, CDR2 FQNEAQ (reference sequence). Losses at the gene ends were 5 bases for V and 11 bases for J; bases not matched to a gene: 15. The CDR3 is 17 amino acids. The CDR3: CASSPFSPGLAGGEQYF. In DNA form, the CDR3 reads TGTGCCAGCAGCCCTTTTTCACCGGGACTAGCGGGAGGAGAGCAGTACTTC.

This clone was seen once. The chain uses TRBV4-2 and TRBJ2-3; no reliable D call. This CDR3 is 12 amino acids long. Trimming left V 4 bases short and J 6 bases short, with 8 bases between. Germline V gene data show CDR1 as LGHNA and CDR2 as YNFKEQ. The CDR3 region is CASSLAADTQYF. The CDR3 DNA sequence: TGTGCCAGCAGCCTGGCGGCCGATACGCAGTATTTT.

The chain combines TRBV9 with TRBJ1-1, with D perhaps matching TRBD1 (5 bases). The CDR3 spans 16 residues. CDR1 and CDR2 (germline): SGDLS, YYNGEE. Trimming removed 0 bases from V and 4 bases from J, with 16 bases in between. CDR3 loop: CASSVETGPGGTEAFF. DNA of the CDR3: TGTGCCAGCAGCGTAGAAACGGGCCCCGGGGGCACTGAAGCTTTCTTT.

The J gene is TRBJ2-1, the V gene TRBV9, with D perhaps matching TRBD2 (6 bases). V was trimmed by 4 bases and J by 10 bases, leaving 12 bases between them. Germline assignment: CDR1 SGDLS and CDR2 YYNGEE. The CDR3 contains 12 residues. The CDR3 sequence is CASSLGGREQFF. The CDR3 nucleotides read TGTGCCAGCAGCCTCGGTGGGAGGGAGCAGTTCTTC.

To note about this clone: At one boundary the junction diverges from the germline segment, which might be a read error. The CDR3 DNA reads as TGCAGCGTGAAGGGCCAGATCTCTGGGGCCAACGGCCTGACTTTC. Protein product: CSVKGQISGANGLTF. J is TRBJ2-6 and V is TRBV29-1; TRBD1 is a possible D gene (5 bases). Per the germline V gene, CDR1 is SQVTM and CDR2 is ANQGSEA. The CDR3 covers 15 residues.

The chain couples TRBV9 to TRBJ1-2; no clear D. The CDR3 contains 12 residues. Per germline, CDR1 SGDLS and CDR2 YYNGEE. Trimming took off 4 bases at V and 4 bases at J, with 8 bases between the two ends. The CDR3 region has the DNA TGTGCCAGCAGCCCTCCGGGCTATGGCTACACCTTC. This translates into CASSPPGYGYTF. Together with reference TRBV9 and TRBJ1-2, the CDR3 gives the full variable domain: DSGVTQTPKHLITATGQRVTLRCSPRSGDLSVYWYQQSLDQGLQFLIQYYNGEERAKGNILERFSAQQFPDLHSELNLSSLELGDSALYFCASSPPGYGYTFGSGTRLTVV.

On this clone itself: Other nucleotide sequences from this sample produce the same CDR3. CDR3 loop: CASSLGQGAGELFF. CDR3 DNA sequence: TGCGCCAGCAGCTTGGGACAGGGCGCCGGGGAGCTGTTTTTT. The rearrangement uses TRBV5-1 and TRBJ2-2, with 7 bases lining up with TRBD1. CDR1 is SGHRS, CDR2 YFSETQ, per germline. This CDR3 has 14 residues. V gave up 0 bases and J gave up 6 bases; unmatched junction bases: 2. Full variable domain (remainder filled in from reference TRBV5-1 and TRBJ2-2): KAGVTQTPRYLIKTRGQQVTLSCSPISGHRSVSWYQQTPGQGLQFLFEYFSETQRNKGNFPGRFSGRQFSNSRSEMNVSTLELGDSALYLCASSLGQGAGELFFGEGSRLTVL.

In DNA form, the CDR3 reads TGTGCCTGGAGTAGGACAGGGGTACGGTATGGCTACACCTTC. It translates to CAWSRTGVRYGYTF. The rearrangement links TRBV30 to TRBJ1-2; 9 positions agree with TRBD1. Germline CDR1 GTSNPN, CDR2 SVGIG (reference sequence). CDR3 size: 14 residues. Trimming cost V 2 bases and J 5 bases; bases outside gene matches: 6.

V gene TRBV4-3 combines with J gene TRBJ1-6, with D possibly matching TRBD1 (5 bases). Trimming removed 0 bases at V and 9 bases at J, with 15 bases between. CDR1 and CDR2 from the germline V gene are LGHNA and YSLEER. This CDR3 is 16 amino acids long. CDR3 bases: TGCGCCAGCAGCCAAGATATGGGGCCGCACACTTCACCCCTCCACTTT. Protein sequence: CASSQDMGPHTSPLHF.

V is TRBV29-1 and J is TRBJ2-5, with 7 positions matching TRBD2. The J call may be mistaken, given a closer DNA end match to TRBJ2-7. The CDR3 spans 13 residues. CDR1 and CDR2 (germline): SQVTM, ANQGSEA. The CDR3 sequence: CSVLEGGIYEQYF. In DNA form, the CDR3 reads TGCAGCGTCTTGGAGGGAGGGATCTACGAGCAGTACTTC.

The genes are TRBV18 and TRBJ2-1; TRBD1 is a possible D gene (5 bases). V was shortened by 3 bases and J by 0 bases, with 9 bases between the two germline ends. CDR1 KGHSH and CDR2 LQKENI come from the germline V gene. CDR3 length equals 15 residues. The CDR3 region is CASSPTGDSYNEQFF. DNA of the CDR3: TGTGCCAGCTCACCCACAGGAGACTCCTACAATGAGCAGTTCTTC. The variable domain in full, completed from reference TRBV18 and TRBJ2-1, reads NAGVMQNPRHLVRRRGQEARLRCSPMKGHSHVYWYRQLPEEGLKFMVYLQKENIIDESGMPKERFSAEFPKEGPSILRIQQVVRGDSAAYFCASSPTGDSYNEQFFGPGTRLTVL.

The chain carries TRBV11-1 and TRBJ2-4; the D gene is possibly TRBD1 (5 bases). This CDR3 spans 14 amino acids. Trimming took off 3 bases at V and 5 bases at J, with 11 bases between the two ends. Germline V CDR1 and CDR2: SGHAT, FQDESV (reference sequence). For the CDR3, the DNA is TGTGCCAGCAGCTTCAGGCAGGGTGAAAACATTCAGTACTTC. Its protein is CASSFRQGENIQYF.

The chain is built from TRBV15 and TRBJ2-3; 10 nucleotides align to TRBD1. Germline trimming cut 3 bases from V and 4 bases from J; bases unmatched to any gene: 4. This CDR3 comprises 15 residues. The germline CDR1 and CDR2 sequences are LNHNV and YYDKDF (reference sequence). The CDR3 sequence: CATSSVDRGPDTQYF. The DNA of the CDR3 is TGTGCCACCAGCAGTGTAGACAGGGGGCCAGATACGCAGTATTTT. The entire variable domain, with the rest obtained from reference TRBV15 and TRBJ2-3, is as follows: DAMVIQNPRYQVTQFGKPVTLSCSQTLNHNVMYWYQQKSSQAPKLLFHYYDKDFNNEADTPDNFQSRRPNTSFCFLDIRSPGLGDTAMYLCATSSVDRGPDTQYFGPGTRLTVL.

This rearrangement joins TRBV4-2 to TRBJ2-7, with D possibly being TRBD1 (6 bases). The germline gives CDR1 LGHNA, CDR2 YNFKEQ. This CDR3 comprises 14 residues. Trimming removed 2 bases from V and 2 bases from J, with 10 bases in between. This chain's CDR3 is CASSQQGRPYEQYF. The CDR3 bases are TGTGCCAGCAGCCAACAGGGGAGACCCTACGAGCAGTACTTC.

The CDR3 nucleotides are TGTGCCAGTAGTATAGTAACAGGGTTTGTAGAGACCCAGTACTTC. Amino acids: CASSIVTGFVETQYF. The chain combines TRBV19 with TRBJ2-5, with a possible D match to TRBD1 (6 bases). V was cut by 1 base and J by 4 bases, with 13 bases left in between. Looked up from germline, CDR1 is LNHDA and CDR2 is SQIVND (reference sequence). CDR3 length: 15 amino acids.

The rearrangement joins TRBV5-1 to TRBJ1-1; 7 nucleotides align to TRBD1. Germline V gene lookup returns CDR1 SGHRS and CDR2 YFSETQ. This CDR3 has 14 residues. Unmatched junction bases numbered 16, after V lost 7 bases and J lost 10 bases. The CDR3 loop is CASAPPDRTGVAFF. As DNA, the CDR3 is TGCGCCAGCGCTCCACCGGACAGGACCGGGGTAGCTTTCTTT. Variable domain in full (rest from reference TRBV5-1 and TRBJ1-1): KAGVTQTPRYLIKTRGQQVTLSCSPISGHRSVSWYQQTPGQGLQFLFEYFSETQRNKGNFPGRFSGRQFSNSRSEMNVSTLELGDSALYLCASAPPDRTGVAFFGQGTRLTVV.

The V and J genes are TRBV4-1 and TRBJ2-5; D possibly corresponds to TRBD2 (5 bases). This CDR3 spans 15 amino acids. Germline-derived CDR1 and CDR2 are MGHRA and YSYEKL. V lost 0 bases, J lost 5 bases, and 13 bases lay in between. The CDR3 is CASSQEGHPGETQYF. In nucleotides, the CDR3 is TGCGCCAGCAGCCAAGAAGGGCACCCGGGGGAGACCCAGTACTTC.

This rearrangement joins TRBV28 to TRBJ1-4; D unclear. Germline V lookup: CDR1 MDHEN, CDR2 SYDVKM. V lost 5 bases and J 11 bases, leaving 9 bases between the germline ends. The CDR3 runs to 11 residues. CDR3 sequence (DNA): TGTGCCAGCAGTCTAGGACTCAAACTGTTTTTT. Its translation: CASSLGLKLFF.

This chain connects TRBV4-2 to TRBJ1-4, with D maybe TRBD1 (6 bases). Trimming removed 2 bases from V and 7 bases from J, with 8 bases in between. Germline V CDR1 and CDR2: LGHNA, YNFKEQ. This CDR3 has 13 residues. The CDR3 sequence is CASSQQQGEKLFF. CDR3 bases: TGTGCCAGCAGCCAACAACAGGGTGAAAAACTGTTTTTT.